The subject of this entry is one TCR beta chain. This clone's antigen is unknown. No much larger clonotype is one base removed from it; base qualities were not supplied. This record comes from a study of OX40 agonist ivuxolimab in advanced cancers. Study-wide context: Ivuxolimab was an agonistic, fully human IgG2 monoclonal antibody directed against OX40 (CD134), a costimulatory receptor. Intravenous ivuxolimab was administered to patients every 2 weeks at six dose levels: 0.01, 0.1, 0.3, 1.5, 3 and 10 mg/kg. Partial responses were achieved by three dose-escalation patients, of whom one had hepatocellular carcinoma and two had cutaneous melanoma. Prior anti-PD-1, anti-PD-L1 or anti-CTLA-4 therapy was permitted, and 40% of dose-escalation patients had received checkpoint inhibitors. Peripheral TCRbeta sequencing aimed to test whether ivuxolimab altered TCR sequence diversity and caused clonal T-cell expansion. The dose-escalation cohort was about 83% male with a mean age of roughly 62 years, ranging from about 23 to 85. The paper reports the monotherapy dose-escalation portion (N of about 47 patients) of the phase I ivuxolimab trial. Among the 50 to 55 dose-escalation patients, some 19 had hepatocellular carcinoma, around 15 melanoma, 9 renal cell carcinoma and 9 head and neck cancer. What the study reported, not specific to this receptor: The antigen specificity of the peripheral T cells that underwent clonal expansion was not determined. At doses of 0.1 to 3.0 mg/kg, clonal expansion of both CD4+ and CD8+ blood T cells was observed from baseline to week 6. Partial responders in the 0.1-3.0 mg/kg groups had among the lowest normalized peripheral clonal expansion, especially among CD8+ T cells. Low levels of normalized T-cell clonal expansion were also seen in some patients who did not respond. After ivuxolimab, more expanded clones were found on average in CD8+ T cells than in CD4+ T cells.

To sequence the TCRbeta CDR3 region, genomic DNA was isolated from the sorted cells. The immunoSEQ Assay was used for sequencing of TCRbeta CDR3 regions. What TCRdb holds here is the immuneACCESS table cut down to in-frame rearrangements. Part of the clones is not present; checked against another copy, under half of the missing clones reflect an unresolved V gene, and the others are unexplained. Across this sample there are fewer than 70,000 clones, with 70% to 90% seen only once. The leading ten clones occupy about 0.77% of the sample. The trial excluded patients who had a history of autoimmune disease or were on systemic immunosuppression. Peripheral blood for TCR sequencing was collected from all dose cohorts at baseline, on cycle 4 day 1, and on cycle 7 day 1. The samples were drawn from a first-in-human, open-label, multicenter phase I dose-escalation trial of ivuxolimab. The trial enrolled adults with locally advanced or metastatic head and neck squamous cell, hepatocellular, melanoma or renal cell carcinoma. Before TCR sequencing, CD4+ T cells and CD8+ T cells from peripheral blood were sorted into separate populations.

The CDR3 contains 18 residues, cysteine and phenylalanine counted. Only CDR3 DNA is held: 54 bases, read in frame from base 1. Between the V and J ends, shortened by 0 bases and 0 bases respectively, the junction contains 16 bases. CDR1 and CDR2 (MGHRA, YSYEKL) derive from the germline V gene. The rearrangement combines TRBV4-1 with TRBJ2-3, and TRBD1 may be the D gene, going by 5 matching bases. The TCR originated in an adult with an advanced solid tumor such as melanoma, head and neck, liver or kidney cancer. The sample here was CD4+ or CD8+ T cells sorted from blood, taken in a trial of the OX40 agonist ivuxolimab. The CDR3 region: CASSQDMPVGASTDTQYF. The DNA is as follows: TGCGCCAGCAGCCAAGACATGCCCGTTGGGGCGAGCACAGATACGCAGTATTTT.